This entry is about one T cell receptor (beta chain). The sample belongs to a study of glioma-infiltrating T cells after dendritic cell vaccination. The immunoSEQ assay amplified TCRB CDR3 from up to 2 ug DNA. Measured with immunoSEQ multiplex PCR; TCRdb has only the in-frame clones, and not every one. The sample has roughly 100,000 clones, 80% to 90% seen once. This TCR came from a human donor with glioblastoma. The source material was blood, sampled before dendritic cell vaccination.

CDR3 residues: CASSNFRDSKETQYF. CDR3 nucleotides: TGTGCCAGCTCCAATTTCCGGGACAGTAAAGAGACCCAGTACTTC. The chain links TRBV27 to TRBJ2-5; 7 bases are a match to TRBD1. The V segment lost 8 bases and the J segment 3 bases; nucleotides outside the gene matches: 12. The V gene's germline CDR1 is MNHEY and CDR2 SMNVEV (reference sequence). The CDR3 loop spans 15 amino acids.